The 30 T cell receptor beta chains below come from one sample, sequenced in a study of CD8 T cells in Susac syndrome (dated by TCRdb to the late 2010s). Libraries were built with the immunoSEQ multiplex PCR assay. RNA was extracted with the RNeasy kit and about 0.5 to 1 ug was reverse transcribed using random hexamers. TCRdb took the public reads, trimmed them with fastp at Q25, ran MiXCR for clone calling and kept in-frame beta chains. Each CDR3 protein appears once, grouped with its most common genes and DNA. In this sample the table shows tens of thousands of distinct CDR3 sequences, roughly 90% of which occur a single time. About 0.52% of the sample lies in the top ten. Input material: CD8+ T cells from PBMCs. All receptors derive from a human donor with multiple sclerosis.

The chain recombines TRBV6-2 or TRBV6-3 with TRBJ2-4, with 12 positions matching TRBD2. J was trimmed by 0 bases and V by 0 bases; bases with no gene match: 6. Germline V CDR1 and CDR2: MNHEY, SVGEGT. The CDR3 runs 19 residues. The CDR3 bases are TGTGCCAGCAGTTACTCTACTAGCGGGGGGCCTCTAGCCAAAAACATTCAGTACTTC. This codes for CASSYSTSGGPLAKNIQYF.

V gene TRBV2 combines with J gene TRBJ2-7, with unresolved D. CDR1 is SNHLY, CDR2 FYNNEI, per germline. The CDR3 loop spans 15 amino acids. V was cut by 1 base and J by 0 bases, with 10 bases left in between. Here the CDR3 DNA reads TGTGCCAGCAGTGAAGGGTCCTACAGCTCCTACGAGCAGTACTTC. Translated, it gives CASSEGSYSSYEQYF.

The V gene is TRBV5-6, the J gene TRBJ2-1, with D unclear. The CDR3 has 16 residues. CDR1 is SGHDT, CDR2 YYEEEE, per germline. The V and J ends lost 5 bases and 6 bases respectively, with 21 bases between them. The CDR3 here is CASSLPPAREVNEQFF. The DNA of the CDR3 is TGTGCCAGCAGTCTACCCCCAGCCCGCGAAGTCAATGAGCAGTTCTTC.

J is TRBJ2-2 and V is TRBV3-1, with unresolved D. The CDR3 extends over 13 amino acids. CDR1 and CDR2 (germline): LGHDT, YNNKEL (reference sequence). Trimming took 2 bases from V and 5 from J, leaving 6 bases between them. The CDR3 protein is CASSQLITGELFF. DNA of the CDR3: TGTGCCAGCAGCCAACTTATTACCGGGGAGCTGTTTTTT. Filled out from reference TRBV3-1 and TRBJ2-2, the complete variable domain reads DTAVSQTPKYLVTQMGNDKSIKCEQNLGHDTMYWYKQDSKKFLKIMFSYNNKELIINETVPNRFSPKSPDKAHLNLHINSLELGDSAVYFCASSQLITGELFFGEGSRLTVL.

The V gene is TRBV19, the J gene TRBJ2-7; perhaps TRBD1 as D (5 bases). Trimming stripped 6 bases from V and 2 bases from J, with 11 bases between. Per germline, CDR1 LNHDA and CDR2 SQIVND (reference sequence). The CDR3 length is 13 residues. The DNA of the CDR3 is TGTGCCAGTAGCGCTCAGGGTCCCTACGAGCAGTACTTC. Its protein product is CASSAQGPYEQYF.

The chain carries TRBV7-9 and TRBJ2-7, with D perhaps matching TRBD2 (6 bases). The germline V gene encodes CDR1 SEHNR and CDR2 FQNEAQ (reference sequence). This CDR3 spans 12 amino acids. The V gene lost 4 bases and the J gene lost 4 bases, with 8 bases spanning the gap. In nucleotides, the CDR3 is TGTGCCAGCAGCTCCCGGGGGTACGAGCAGTACTTC. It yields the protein CASSSRGYEQYF.

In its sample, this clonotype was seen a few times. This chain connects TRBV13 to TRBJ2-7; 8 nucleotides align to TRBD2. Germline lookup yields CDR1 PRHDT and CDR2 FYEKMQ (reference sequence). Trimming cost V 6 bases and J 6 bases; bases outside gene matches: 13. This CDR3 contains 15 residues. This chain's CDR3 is CASSAGLVAPSEQYF. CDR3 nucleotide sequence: TGTGCCAGCAGTGCGGGACTAGTTGCCCCCAGCGAGCAGTACTTC.

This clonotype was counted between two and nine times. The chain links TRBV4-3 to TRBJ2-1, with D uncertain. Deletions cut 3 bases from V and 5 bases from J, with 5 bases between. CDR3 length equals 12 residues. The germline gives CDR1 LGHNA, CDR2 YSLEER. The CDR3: CASSHRDNEQFF. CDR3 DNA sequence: TGCGCCAGCAGCCATCGGGACAATGAGCAGTTCTTC.

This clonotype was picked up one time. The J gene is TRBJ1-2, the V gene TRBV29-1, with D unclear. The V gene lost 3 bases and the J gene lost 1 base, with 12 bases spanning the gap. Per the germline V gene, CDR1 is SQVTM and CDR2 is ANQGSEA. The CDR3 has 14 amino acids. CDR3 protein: CSVDPGRNNYGYTF. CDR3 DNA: TGCAGCGTTGATCCAGGCCGAAATAACTATGGCTACACCTTC.

The DNA for the CDR3 is TGTGCCAGCAGCCAAGAAGTGTTAGGGACTAGGGCCGGGGAGCTGTTTTTT. Translating it yields CASSQEVLGTRAGELFF. V usage is TRBV3-1 and J usage is TRBJ2-2; 8 positions agree with TRBD2. CDR3 size: 17 residues. The junction had 9 bases not matched to a gene; V was cut back by 0 bases and J by 6 bases. In germline, CDR1 is LGHDT, CDR2 YNNKEL (reference sequence).

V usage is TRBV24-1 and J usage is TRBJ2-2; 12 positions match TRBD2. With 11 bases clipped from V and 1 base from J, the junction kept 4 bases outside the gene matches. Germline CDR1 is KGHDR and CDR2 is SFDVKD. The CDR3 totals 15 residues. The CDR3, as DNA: TGTGCCAAAGGACTAGCGGGACTGAACACCGGGGAGCTGTTTTTT. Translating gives CAKGLAGLNTGELFF.

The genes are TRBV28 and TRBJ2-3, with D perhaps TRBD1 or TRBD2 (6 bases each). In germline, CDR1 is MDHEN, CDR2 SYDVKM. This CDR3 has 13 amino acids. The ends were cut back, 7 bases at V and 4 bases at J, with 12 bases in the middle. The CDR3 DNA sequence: TGTGCCAGCACCCTTAGGGGGGCAGATACGCAGTATTTT. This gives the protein CASTLRGADTQYF.

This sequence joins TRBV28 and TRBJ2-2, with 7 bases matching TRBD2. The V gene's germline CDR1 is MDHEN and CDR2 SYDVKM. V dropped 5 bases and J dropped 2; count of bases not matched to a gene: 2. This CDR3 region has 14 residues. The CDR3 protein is CASSKRGNTGELFF. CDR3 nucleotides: TGTGCCAGCAGTAAGCGGGGCAACACCGGGGAGCTGTTTTTT.

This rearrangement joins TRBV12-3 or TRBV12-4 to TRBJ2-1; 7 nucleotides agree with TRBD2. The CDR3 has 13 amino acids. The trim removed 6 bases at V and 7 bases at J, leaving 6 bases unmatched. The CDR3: CASRRTSGNEQFF. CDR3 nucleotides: TGTGCCAGCAGAAGGACTAGTGGGAATGAGCAGTTCTTC.

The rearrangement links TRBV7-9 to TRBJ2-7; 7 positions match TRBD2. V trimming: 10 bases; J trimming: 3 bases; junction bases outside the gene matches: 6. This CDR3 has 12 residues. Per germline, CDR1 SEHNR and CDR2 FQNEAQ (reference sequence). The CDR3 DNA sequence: TGTGCCACGGGGGGACTTCTCTACGAGCAGTACTTC. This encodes CATGGLLYEQYF.

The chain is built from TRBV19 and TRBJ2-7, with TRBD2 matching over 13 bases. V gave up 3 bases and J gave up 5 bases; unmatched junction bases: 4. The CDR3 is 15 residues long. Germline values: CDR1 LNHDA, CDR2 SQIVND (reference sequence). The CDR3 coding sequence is TGTGCCAGTAGTATCAGGACTAGCGGGAGCGACGAGCAGTACTTC. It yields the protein CASSIRTSGSDEQYF.

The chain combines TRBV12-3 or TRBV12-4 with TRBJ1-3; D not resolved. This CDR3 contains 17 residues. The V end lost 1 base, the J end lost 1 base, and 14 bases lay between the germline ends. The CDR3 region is CASSLGADPFSGNTIYF. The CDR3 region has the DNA TGTGCCAGCAGTTTAGGGGCAGACCCCTTTTCTGGAAACACCATATATTTT.

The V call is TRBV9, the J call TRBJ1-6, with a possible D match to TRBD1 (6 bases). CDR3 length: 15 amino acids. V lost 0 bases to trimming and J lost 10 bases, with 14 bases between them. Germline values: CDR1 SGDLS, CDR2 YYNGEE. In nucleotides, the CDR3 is TGTGCCAGCAGCGTAGAGGGGGGGGGCCGGTCACCCCTCCACTTT. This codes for CASSVEGGGRSPLHF. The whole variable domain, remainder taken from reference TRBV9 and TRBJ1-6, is DSGVTQTPKHLITATGQRVTLRCSPRSGDLSVYWYQQSLDQGLQFLIQYYNGEERAKGNILERFSAQQFPDLHSELNLSSLELGDSALYFCASSVEGGGRSPLHFGNGTRLTVT.

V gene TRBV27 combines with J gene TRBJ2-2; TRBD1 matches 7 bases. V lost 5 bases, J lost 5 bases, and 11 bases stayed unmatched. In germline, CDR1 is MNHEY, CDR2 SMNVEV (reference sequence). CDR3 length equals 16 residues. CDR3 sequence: CASSTLTGVGTGELFF. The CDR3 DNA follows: TGTGCCAGCAGTACCCTAACAGGGGTGGGGACCGGGGAGCTGTTTTTT.

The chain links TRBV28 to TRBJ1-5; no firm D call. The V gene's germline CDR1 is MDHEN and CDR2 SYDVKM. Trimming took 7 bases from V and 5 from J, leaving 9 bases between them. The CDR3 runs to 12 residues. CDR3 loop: CASTLEYQPQHF. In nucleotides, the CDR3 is TGTGCCAGCACCTTAGAGTATCAGCCCCAGCATTTT.

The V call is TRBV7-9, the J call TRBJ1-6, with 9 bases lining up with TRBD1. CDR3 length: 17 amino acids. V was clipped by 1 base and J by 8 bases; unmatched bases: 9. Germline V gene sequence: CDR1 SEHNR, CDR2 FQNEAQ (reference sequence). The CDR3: CASSLVKHRGLDSPLHF. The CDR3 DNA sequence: TGTGCCAGCAGCTTAGTGAAGCACAGGGGGCTGGATTCACCCCTCCACTTT.

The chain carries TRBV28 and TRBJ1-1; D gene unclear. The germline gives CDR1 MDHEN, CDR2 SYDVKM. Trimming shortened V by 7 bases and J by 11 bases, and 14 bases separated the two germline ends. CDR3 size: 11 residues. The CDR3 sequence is CASIYLTAAFF. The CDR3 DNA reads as TGTGCCAGCATATACTTAACGGCCGCTTTCTTT.

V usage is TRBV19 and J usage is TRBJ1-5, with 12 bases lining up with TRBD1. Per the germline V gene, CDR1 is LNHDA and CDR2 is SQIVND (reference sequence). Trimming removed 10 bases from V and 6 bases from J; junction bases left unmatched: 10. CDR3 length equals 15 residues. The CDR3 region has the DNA TGTGCCACTGGAGTGGGGGACAGGGGGCGTCAGCCCCAGCATTTT. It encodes CATGVGDRGRQPQHF. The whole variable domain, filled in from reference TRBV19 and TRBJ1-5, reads DGGITQSPKYLFRKEGQNVTLSCEQNLNHDAMYWYRQDPGQGLRLIYYSQIVNDFQKGDIAEGYSVSREKKESFPLTVTSAQKNPTAFYLCATGVGDRGRQPQHFGDGTRLSIL.

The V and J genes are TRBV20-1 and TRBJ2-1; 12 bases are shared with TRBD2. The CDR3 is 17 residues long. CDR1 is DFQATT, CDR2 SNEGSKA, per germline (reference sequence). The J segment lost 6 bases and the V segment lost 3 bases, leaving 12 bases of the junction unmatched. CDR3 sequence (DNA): TGCAGTGCTAGGAGGGTAGTCGGACTAGCGGGACCCAATGAGCAGTTCTTC. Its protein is CSARRVVGLAGPNEQFF.

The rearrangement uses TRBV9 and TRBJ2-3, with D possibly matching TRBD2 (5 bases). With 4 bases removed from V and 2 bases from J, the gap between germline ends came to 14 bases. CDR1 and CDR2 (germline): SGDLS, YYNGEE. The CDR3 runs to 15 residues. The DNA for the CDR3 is TGTGCCAGCAGCCCCCCGGGATTCTACACAGATACGCAGTATTTT. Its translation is CASSPPGFYTDTQYF.

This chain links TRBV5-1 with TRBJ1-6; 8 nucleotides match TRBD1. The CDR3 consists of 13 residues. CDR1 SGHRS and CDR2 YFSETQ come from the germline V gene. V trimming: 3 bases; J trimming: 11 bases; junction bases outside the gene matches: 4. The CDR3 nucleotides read TGCGCCAGCAGCTGGGGACAGGCGGCACCCCTCCACTTT. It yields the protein CASSWGQAAPLHF.

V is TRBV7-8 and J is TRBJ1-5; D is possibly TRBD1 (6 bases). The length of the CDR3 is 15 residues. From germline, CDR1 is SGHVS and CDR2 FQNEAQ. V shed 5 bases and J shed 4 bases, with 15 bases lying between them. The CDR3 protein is CASSEGSGVNQPQHF. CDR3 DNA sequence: TGTGCCAGCAGCGAAGGGTCAGGGGTTAATCAGCCCCAGCATTTT.

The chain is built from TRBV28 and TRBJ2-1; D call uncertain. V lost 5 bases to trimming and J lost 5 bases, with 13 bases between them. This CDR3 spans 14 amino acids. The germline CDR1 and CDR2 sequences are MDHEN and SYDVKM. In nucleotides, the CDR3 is TGTGCCAGCAGTCACGATCAAGATCACAATGAGCAGTTCTTC. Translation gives CASSHDQDHNEQFF.

Here the CDR3 DNA reads TGTGCCAGCAGCCAATTGAGGGCAAGGGACACCGGGGAGCTGTTTTTT. This sequence encodes CASSQLRARDTGELFF. This chain joins TRBV3-1 and TRBJ2-2, with D maybe TRBD2 (5 bases). This CDR3 is built from 16 residues. Germline values: CDR1 LGHDT, CDR2 YNNKEL (reference sequence). V was cut by 2 bases and J by 3 bases, with 13 bases left in between.

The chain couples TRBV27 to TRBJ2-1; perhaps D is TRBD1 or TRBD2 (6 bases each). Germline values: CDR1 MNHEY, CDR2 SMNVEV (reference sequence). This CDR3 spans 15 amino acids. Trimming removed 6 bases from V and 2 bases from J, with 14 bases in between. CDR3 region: CASSFRGGPYNEQFF. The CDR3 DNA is TGTGCCAGCAGCTTTAGAGGGGGGCCCTACAATGAGCAGTTCTTC.